The next 26 T cell receptor beta chains were all read from a single sample in a study of CD8 T cells in ankylosing spondylitis (dated 2017 in TCRdb). What the research found in general, with its limitations: Blood from ankylosing spondylitis patients appeared to be characterized by a TCR beta motif made up of under ten highly homologous amino acid variants.

The library was made by 5' RACE. Instrument used: Illumina HiSeq 2500. The public reads were reprocessed in TCRdb via fastp at Q25 and MiXCR, keeping in-frame beta chains. One record per CDR3 amino acid sequence lists the most common genes and DNA. This sample lists more than 600,000 distinct CDR3 sequences; over 15% were detected once. The top ten clonotypes cover under 20% of the sample. Their cognate antigens are unknown. The specimen sequenced was blood, either unsorted or a sorted T cell fraction (not recorded which). The receptors derive from a male donor with ankylosing spondylitis.

In this sample, this clonotype turned up a few times. This chain connects TRBV12-3 or TRBV12-4 to TRBJ1-1, with 8 bases matching TRBD1. The CDR3 length is 16 residues. The junction had 17 bases not matched to a gene; V was cut back by 10 bases and J by 4 bases. CDR3 in DNA: TGTGCCATCCCGGAGGCCACAGGGGGGGGAGGCACTGAAGCTTTCTTT. This translates into CAIPEATGGGGTEAFF.

This clonotype has only a few counts. The genes are TRBV7-9 and TRBJ2-7; D might be TRBD2 (6 bases). The V end lost 7 bases, the J end lost 0 bases, and 22 bases lay between the germline ends. The CDR3 spans 17 residues. Germline CDR1 SEHNR, CDR2 FQNEAQ (reference sequence). The CDR3 region has the DNA TGTGCCAGCACCCTCGGATCAACCGGGAGTCGCTCCTACGAGCAGTACTTC. Translated, it gives CASTLGSTGSRSYEQYF.

The CDR3 sequence: CSATPGGYEQYF. The CDR3 coding sequence is TGCAGTGCTACCCCGGGAGGGTACGAGCAGTACTTC. This rearrangement joins TRBV20-1 to TRBJ2-7; 8 bases agree with TRBD2. The CDR3 length is 12 residues. Per germline, CDR1 DFQATT and CDR2 SNEGSKA (reference sequence). The junction had 3 bases not matched to a gene; V was cut back by 4 bases and J by 4 bases.

About this clonotype itself: One base away lies a much larger clone, so this may be a sequencing read error. The V call is TRBV12-3 or TRBV12-4, the J call TRBJ1-2; a possible D gene is TRBD1 (5 bases). V shed 4 bases and J shed 3 bases, with 15 bases lying between them. The CDR3 is 15 amino acids. In DNA form, the CDR3 reads TGTGCCAGCAGTTCCCCGCGCAGGGCGGACTATGGCTACACCTTC. This gives the protein CASSSPRRADYGYTF.

This clonotype has just a few counts. The J gene is TRBJ2-1, the V gene TRBV12-3 or TRBV12-4, with 7 bases that match TRBD1. The CDR3 length is 15 residues. Trimming at V came to 8 bases and at J to 4 bases, leaving 11 bases not matched to a gene. The CDR3 DNA reads TGTGCCAGCCTGGGGGCAGAGGGGGCTTACAATGAGCAGTTCTTC. Translation: CASLGAEGAYNEQFF.

This clonotype has only a few counts. The chain employs TRBV7-9 and TRBJ2-1; maybe TRBD2 (6 bases). The CDR3 totals 15 residues. CDR1 is SEHNR, CDR2 FQNEAQ, per germline (reference sequence). The germline V and J ends were trimmed by 5 bases and 4 bases, with 15 bases remaining between them. This CDR3 is CASSPLSGIYNEQFF. CDR3 in DNA: TGTGCCAGCAGCCCACTTAGCGGCATATACAATGAGCAGTTCTTC.

This clonotype was seen only a few times. This chain links TRBV20-1 with TRBJ2-2; 8 bases map to TRBD1. The CDR3 consists of 14 residues. Trimming took 3 bases from V and 6 from J; bases not matched to a gene: 6. In germline, CDR1 is DFQATT, CDR2 SNEGSKA (reference sequence). CDR3 bases: TGCAGTGCTAGGCACGGACAGGGAGCCGGGGAGCTGTTTTTT. Translated: CSARHGQGAGELFF.

This clonotype has only a few counts. The genes are TRBV18 and TRBJ2-7; D may correspond to TRBD1 or TRBD2 (5 bases each). The CDR3 runs to 14 residues. The germline CDR1 and CDR2 sequences are KGHSH and LQKENI. Trimming pared 2 bases from V and 3 bases from J, leaving 11 bases between. The CDR3 is CASSPGTRGYEQYF. The CDR3 DNA reads TGTGCCAGCTCACCAGGGACGAGGGGCTACGAGCAGTACTTC.

DNA of the CDR3: TGTGCCAGCAGTGCCCAAACTGAAGCTTTCTTT. Translation: CASSAQTEAFF. V gene TRBV12-3 or TRBV12-4 combines with J gene TRBJ1-1, with D unclear. The CDR3 is made up of 11 amino acids. V dropped 5 bases and J dropped 5 bases, with 6 bases sitting between them.

This clonotype turned up a few times. The chain links TRBV6-4 to TRBJ2-1; D is possibly TRBD2 (5 bases). The CDR3 loop spans 13 amino acids. V shed 3 bases and J shed 6 bases, with 9 bases lying between them. Per the germline V gene, CDR1 is MRHNA and CDR2 is SNTAGT. The CDR3 region is CASSESSTNEQFF. The DNA of the CDR3 is TGTGCCAGCAGTGAATCTAGCACCAATGAGCAGTTCTTC.

This chain uses TRBV6-5 with TRBJ2-1; 10 bases map to TRBD2. The CDR3 sequence is 16 residues long. Unmatched junction bases numbered 3, after V lost 2 bases and J lost 2 bases. CDR1 is MNHEY, CDR2 SVGAGI, per germline. The CDR3 region has the DNA TGTGCCAGCAGTTACCGCGGACTAGCGGCCTACAATGAGCAGTTCTTC. This translates into CASSYRGLAAYNEQFF.

The chain links TRBV10-3 to TRBJ2-1, with TRBD2 as a possible D gene (5 bases). Germline values: CDR1 ENHRY, CDR2 SYGVKD. Trimming took 8 bases from V and 7 from J, leaving 12 bases between them. CDR3 length: 12 residues. CDR3 loop: CAIGRSGNEQFF. CDR3 nucleotides: TGTGCCATCGGCAGGTCGGGGAATGAGCAGTTCTTC.

The rearrangement uses TRBV6-2 or TRBV6-3 and TRBJ2-1, with 7 bases identical to TRBD2. V lost 3 bases to trimming and J lost 7 bases; unmatched junction nucleotides: 6. Per the germline V gene, CDR1 is MNHEY and CDR2 is SVGEGT. The CDR3 runs 14 residues. CDR3 sequence reads: CASSYGLAVNEQFF. The CDR3 region has the DNA TGTGCCAGCAGTTATGGCCTAGCGGTGAATGAGCAGTTCTTC.

The chain links TRBV3-1 to TRBJ2-7; D remains unclear. The CDR3 loop spans 12 amino acids. Trimming took 2 bases from V and 2 from J, leaving 4 bases between them. Germline-derived CDR1 and CDR2 are LGHDT and YNNKEL (reference sequence). The CDR3 DNA is TGTGCCAGCAGCCAAACCCCCTACGAGCAGTACTTC. Residues: CASSQTPYEQYF.

This clonotype has more than one count but fewer than ten. The V gene is TRBV7-9, the J gene TRBJ1-5; D remains ambiguous. The CDR3 totals 13 residues. V dropped 11 bases and J dropped 5 bases, with 16 bases sitting between them. Per germline, CDR1 SEHNR and CDR2 FQNEAQ (reference sequence). The CDR3 nucleotides read TGTGCCTCGGCCGCAAACCCCTATCAGCCCCAGCATTTT. It specifies CASAANPYQPQHF.

The chain carries TRBV13 and TRBJ1-1, with 7 bases fitting TRBD1. The CDR3 totals 14 residues. Germline V gene data show CDR1 as PRHDT and CDR2 as FYEKMQ (reference sequence). With 7 bases clipped from V and 0 bases from J, the junction kept 5 bases outside the gene matches. The DNA for the CDR3 is TGTGCCAGCACAGGGGGGTGGATGAACACTGAAGCTTTCTTT. Protein product: CASTGGWMNTEAFF.

The chain recombines TRBV12-3 or TRBV12-4 with TRBJ2-3, with D unresolved. The CDR3 length is 11 residues. Trimming stripped 3 bases from V and 7 bases from J, with 5 bases between. The CDR3 is CASSFSNTQYF. The CDR3 coding sequence is TGTGCCAGCAGTTTTAGTAATACGCAGTATTTT.

The chain carries TRBV12-3 or TRBV12-4 and TRBJ2-2, with 10 nucleotides matching TRBD1. CDR3 size: 15 residues. V gave up 4 bases and J gave up 4 bases; unmatched junction bases: 3. DNA for the CDR3: TGTGCCAGCAGTTCGGACAGGGGGGGCACCGGGGAGCTGTTTTTT. The encoded protein is CASSSDRGGTGELFF.

The chain links TRBV30 to TRBJ2-7, with TRBD1 matching 8 bases. The V gene end was trimmed by 2 bases and the J gene end by 2 bases; junction bases not matched to a gene: 11. The CDR3 runs 16 residues. Per the germline V gene, CDR1 is GTSNPN and CDR2 is SVGIG (reference sequence). CDR3 region: CAWSPLTGGKAYEQYF. Written as DNA, the CDR3 is TGTGCCTGGAGTCCACTCACAGGGGGAAAAGCCTACGAGCAGTACTTC.

This clonotype was counted between two and nine times. The V call is TRBV20-1, the J call TRBJ1-1, with TRBD1 as a possible D gene (5 bases). Germline-derived CDR1 and CDR2 are DFQATT and SNEGSKA (reference sequence). V lost 5 bases to trimming and J lost 0 bases, with 7 bases between them. The CDR3 loop spans 12 amino acids. CDR3 sequence (DNA): TGCAGTGCTTTGACAGTGAACACTGAAGCTTTCTTT. This sequence encodes CSALTVNTEAFF.

The sample holds a few counts of this clonotype. The chain employs TRBV20-1 and TRBJ2-2; D tentatively reads TRBD1 or TRBD2 (6 bases each). V was shortened by 1 base and J by 4 bases, with 13 bases between the two germline ends. Germline CDR1 is DFQATT and CDR2 is SNEGSKA (reference sequence). The CDR3 has 15 residues. CDR3 sequence: CSARVPEGGTGELFF. CDR3 nucleotides: TGCAGTGCTAGAGTCCCCGAGGGGGGCACCGGGGAGCTGTTTTTT.

This clonotype was picked up a small number of times. The rearrangement links TRBV6-4 to TRBJ1-5; D possibly corresponds to TRBD1 (5 bases). The CDR3 runs 13 residues. Between the trimmed V and J ends, which lost 3 bases and 4 bases, there was a span of 7 bases. Germline lookup yields CDR1 MRHNA and CDR2 SNTAGT. CDR3 DNA sequence: TGTGCCAGCAGTGAGGGACGAAATCAGCCCCAGCATTTT. Translated: CASSEGRNQPQHF.

The genes are TRBV9 and TRBJ2-2; the match to TRBD2 covers 10 bases. CDR3 length equals 15 residues. In germline, CDR1 is SGDLS, CDR2 YYNGEE. V shed 5 bases and J 1 base; nucleotides not matched to a gene: 2. Here the CDR3 DNA reads TGTGCCAGCAGTCCTAGCGGGGGGAACACCGGGGAGCTGTTTTTT. It yields the protein CASSPSGGNTGELFF. Supplemented by reference TRBV9 and TRBJ2-2, the full variable domain reads DSGVTQTPKHLITATGQRVTLRCSPRSGDLSVYWYQQSLDQGLQFLIQYYNGEERAKGNILERFSAQQFPDLHSELNLSSLELGDSALYFCASSPSGGNTGELFFGEGSRLTVL.

This clonotype was seen a handful of times. The chain carries TRBV30 and TRBJ2-1; maybe TRBD2 (5 bases). The CDR3 loop spans 14 amino acids. V lost 0 bases to trimming and J lost 10 bases, with 16 bases between them. CDR1 is GTSNPN and CDR2 is SVGIG in the germline V gene (reference sequence). The CDR3 sequence is CAWSVQKGEREQFF. CDR3 DNA: TGTGCCTGGAGTGTACAAAAGGGTGAGCGGGAGCAGTTCTTC.

In this sample, this clonotype turned up a few times. V is TRBV5-6 and J is TRBJ2-1; D uncertain. The CDR3 length is 12 residues. Trimming took off 7 bases at V and 2 bases at J, with 7 bases between the two ends. CDR1 is SGHDT, CDR2 YYEEEE, per germline. As DNA, the CDR3 is TGTGCCAGCGCAGCTACCTACAATGAGCAGTTCTTC. Protein product: CASAATYNEQFF.

This clonotype was picked up a small number of times. The chain recombines TRBV10-3 with TRBJ2-7; 7 nucleotides match TRBD1. The junction had 11 bases not matched to a gene; V was cut back by 3 bases and J by 3 bases. Germline loops: CDR1 ENHRY, CDR2 SYGVKD. The CDR3 has 16 amino acids. The CDR3 spells CAISDSLRQGGYEQYF. DNA for the CDR3: TGTGCCATCAGTGACTCCCTACGACAGGGCGGCTACGAGCAGTACTTC.